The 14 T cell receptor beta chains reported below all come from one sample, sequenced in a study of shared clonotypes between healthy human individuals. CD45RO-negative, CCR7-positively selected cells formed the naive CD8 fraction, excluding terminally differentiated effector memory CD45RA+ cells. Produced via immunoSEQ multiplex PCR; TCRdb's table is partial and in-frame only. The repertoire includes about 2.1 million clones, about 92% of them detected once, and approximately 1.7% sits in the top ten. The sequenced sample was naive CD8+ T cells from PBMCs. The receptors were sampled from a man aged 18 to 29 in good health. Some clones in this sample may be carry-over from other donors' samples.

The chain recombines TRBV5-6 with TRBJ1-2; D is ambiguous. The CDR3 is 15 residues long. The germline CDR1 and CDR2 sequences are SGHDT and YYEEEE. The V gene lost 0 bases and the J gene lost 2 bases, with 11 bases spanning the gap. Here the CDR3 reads CASSLGESYNYGYTF. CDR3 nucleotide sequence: TGTGCCAGCAGCTTGGGGGAATCTTACAACTATGGCTACACCTTC.

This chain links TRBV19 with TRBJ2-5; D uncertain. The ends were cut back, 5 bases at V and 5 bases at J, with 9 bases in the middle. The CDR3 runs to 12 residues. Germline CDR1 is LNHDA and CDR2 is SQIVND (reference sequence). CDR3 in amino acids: CASSWSGETQYF. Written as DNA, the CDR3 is TGTGCCAGTAGTTGGAGTGGGGAGACCCAGTACTTC.

The CDR3, as DNA: TGTGCCAGCAGCATCCATTCGAAAGAGACCCAGTACTTC. It encodes CASSIHSKETQYF. The chain combines TRBV28 with TRBJ2-5; no clear D gene. Germline V lookup: CDR1 MDHEN, CDR2 SYDVKM. V was clipped by 6 bases and J by 3 bases, with 11 bases between them. The CDR3 extends over 13 amino acids.

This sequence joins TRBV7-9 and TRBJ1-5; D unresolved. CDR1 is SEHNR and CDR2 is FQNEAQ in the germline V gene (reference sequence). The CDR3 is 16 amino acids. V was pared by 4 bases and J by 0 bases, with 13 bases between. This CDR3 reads CASSSVSGSSNQPQHF. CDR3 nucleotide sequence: TGTGCCAGCAGCTCCGTGAGCGGGTCTAGCAATCAGCCCCAGCATTTT.

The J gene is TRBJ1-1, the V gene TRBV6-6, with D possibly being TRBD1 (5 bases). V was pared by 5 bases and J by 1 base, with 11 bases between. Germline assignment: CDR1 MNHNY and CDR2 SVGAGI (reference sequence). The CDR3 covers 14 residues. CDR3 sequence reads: CASSSNRQNTEAFF. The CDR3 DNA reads TGTGCCAGCAGTAGTAACAGGCAGAACACTGAAGCTTTCTTT.

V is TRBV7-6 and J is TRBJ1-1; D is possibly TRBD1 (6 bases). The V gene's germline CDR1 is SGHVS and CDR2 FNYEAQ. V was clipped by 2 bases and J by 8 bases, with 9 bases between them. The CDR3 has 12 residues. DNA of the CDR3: TGTGCCAGCAGCTTAAAACAGGGCGAAGCTTTCTTT. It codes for CASSLKQGEAFF. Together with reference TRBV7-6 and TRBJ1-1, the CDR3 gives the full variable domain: GAGVSQSPRYKVTKRGQDVALRCDPISGHVSLYWYRQALGQGPEFLTYFNYEAQQDKSGLPNDRFSAERPEGSISTLTIQRTEQRDSAMYRCASSLKQGEAFFGQGTRLTVV.

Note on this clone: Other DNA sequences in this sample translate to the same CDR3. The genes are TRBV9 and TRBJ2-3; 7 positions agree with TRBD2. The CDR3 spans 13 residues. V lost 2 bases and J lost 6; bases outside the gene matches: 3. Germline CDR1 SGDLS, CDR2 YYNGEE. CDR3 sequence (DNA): TGTGCCAGCAGCGTGGGAGGGAAGGATACGCAGTATTTT. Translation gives CASSVGGKDTQYF.

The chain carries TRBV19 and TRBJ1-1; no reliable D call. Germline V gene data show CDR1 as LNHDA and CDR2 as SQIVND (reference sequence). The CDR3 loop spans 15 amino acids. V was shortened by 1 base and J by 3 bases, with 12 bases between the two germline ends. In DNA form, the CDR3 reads TGTGCCAGTAGTATAGCCCTCCGGAGTGACACTGAAGCTTTCTTT. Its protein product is CASSIALRSDTEAFF.

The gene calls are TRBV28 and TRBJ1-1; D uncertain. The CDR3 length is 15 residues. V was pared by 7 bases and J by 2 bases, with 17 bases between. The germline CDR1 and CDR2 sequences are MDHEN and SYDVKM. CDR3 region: CASNTIRSFNTEAFF. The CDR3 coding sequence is TGTGCCAGCAACACTATTCGAAGCTTCAACACTGAAGCTTTCTTT.

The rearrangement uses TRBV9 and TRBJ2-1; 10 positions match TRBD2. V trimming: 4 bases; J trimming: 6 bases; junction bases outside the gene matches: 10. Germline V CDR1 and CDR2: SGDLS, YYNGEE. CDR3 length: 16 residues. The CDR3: CASSPRHRTSGNEQFF. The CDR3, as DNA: TGTGCCAGCAGCCCCCGCCACCGGACTAGCGGCAATGAGCAGTTCTTC. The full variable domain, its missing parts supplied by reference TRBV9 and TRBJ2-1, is DSGVTQTPKHLITATGQRVTLRCSPRSGDLSVYWYQQSLDQGLQFLIQYYNGEERAKGNILERFSAQQFPDLHSELNLSSLELGDSALYFCASSPRHRTSGNEQFFGPGTRLTVL.

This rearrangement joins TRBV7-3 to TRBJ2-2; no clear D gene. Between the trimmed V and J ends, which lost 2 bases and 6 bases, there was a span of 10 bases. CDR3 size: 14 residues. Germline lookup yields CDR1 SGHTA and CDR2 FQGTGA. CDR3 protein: CASSLLDVPGELFF. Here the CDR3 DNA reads TGTGCCAGCAGCTTACTAGACGTGCCCGGGGAGCTGTTTTTT.

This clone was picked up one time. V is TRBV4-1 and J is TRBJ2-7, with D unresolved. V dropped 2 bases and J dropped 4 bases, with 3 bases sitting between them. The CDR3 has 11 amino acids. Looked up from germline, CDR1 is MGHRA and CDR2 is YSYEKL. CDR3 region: CASSQQYEQYF. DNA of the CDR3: TGCGCCAGCAGCCAACAATACGAGCAGTACTTC.

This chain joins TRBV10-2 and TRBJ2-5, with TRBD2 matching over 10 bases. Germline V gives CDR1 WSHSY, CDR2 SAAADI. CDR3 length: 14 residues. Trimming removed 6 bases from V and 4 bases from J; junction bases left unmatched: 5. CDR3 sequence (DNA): TGCGCCAGCAGGGCTAGCGGGAGATCAGAGACCCAGTACTTC. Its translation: CASRASGRSETQYF.

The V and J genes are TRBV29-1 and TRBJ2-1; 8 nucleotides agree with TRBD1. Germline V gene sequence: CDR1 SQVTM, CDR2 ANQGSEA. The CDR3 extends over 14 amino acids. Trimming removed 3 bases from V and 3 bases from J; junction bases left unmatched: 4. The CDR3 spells CSVDRGPVYNEQFF. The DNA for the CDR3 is TGCAGCGTTGACAGGGGGCCGGTCTACAATGAGCAGTTCTTC.